Presented here are 9 T cell receptor beta chains from one specimen sequenced in a study of cytomegalovirus exposure and HLA in healthy donors. A multiplex PCR was run with 60 Vbeta primers and 13 Jbeta primers. Produced via immunoSEQ multiplex PCR; TCRdb's table is partial and in-frame only. The sample lists 120,000 to 150,000 clones; roughly 78% were seen once. Material: PBMCs. The receptors here all came from a man between 18 and 29 years old in good health and CMV-seropositive.

The rearrangement links TRBV7-2 to TRBJ2-7, with TRBD2 identical over 10 bases. Looked up from germline, CDR1 is SGHTA and CDR2 is FQGNSA. The J segment lost 3 bases and the V segment lost 6 bases, leaving 8 bases of the junction unmatched. This CDR3 comprises 15 residues. In DNA form, the CDR3 reads TGTGCCAGCAGACGGACGTGGACTAGCGGCTACGAGCAGTACTTC. Its protein product is CASRRTWTSGYEQYF.

This clone was seen once. The chain carries TRBV5-1 and TRBJ1-2; D is unresolved. V was pared by 2 bases and J by 6 bases, with 2 bases between. From germline, CDR1 is SGHRS and CDR2 YFSETQ. CDR3 size: 10 residues. CDR3 in DNA: TGCGCCAGCAGCTTTAATGGCTACACCTTC. As protein: CASSFNGYTF.

The V and J genes are TRBV2 and TRBJ2-7, with 8 bases matching TRBD1. V shed 6 bases, J shed 3 bases, and the junction held 4 bases outside the gene matches. The CDR3 is made up of 13 amino acids. Germline CDR1 and CDR2: SNHLY and FYNNEI. CDR3 DNA: TGTGCCAGCAGAGTAGGGACAGGCTACGAGCAGTACTTC. Protein sequence: CASRVGTGYEQYF. The variable domain in full, completed from reference TRBV2 and TRBJ2-7, reads EPEVTQTPSHQVTQMGQEVILRCVPISNHLYFYWYRQILGQKVEFLVSFYNNEISEKSEIFDDQFSVERPDGSNFTLKIRSTKLEDSAMYFCASRVGTGYEQYFGPGTRLTVT.

The chain joins TRBV6-1 to TRBJ1-1; TRBD1 matches 7 bases. Germline V gene data show CDR1 as MNHNS and CDR2 as SASEGT. The CDR3 runs to 12 residues. Germline trimming cut 7 bases from V and 4 bases from J; bases unmatched to any gene: 3. CDR3 coding DNA: TGTGCCAGCACCGGACAGGCCACTGAAGCTTTCTTT. Translating gives CASTGQATEAFF.

J is TRBJ2-7 and V is TRBV6-5; 10 bases match TRBD2. This CDR3 has 14 amino acids. Germline V gene lookup returns CDR1 MNHEY and CDR2 SVGAGI. V was clipped by 5 bases and J by 2 bases; unmatched bases: 3. The CDR3 coding sequence is TGTGCCAGCAGTCGGACTAGCGGACCCTACGAGCAGTACTTC. This sequence encodes CASSRTSGPYEQYF.

J is TRBJ2-7 and V is TRBV2; 10 bases fit TRBD1. Trimming at V came to 6 bases and at J to 3 bases, leaving 2 bases not matched to a gene. Per germline, CDR1 SNHLY and CDR2 FYNNEI. This CDR3 has 13 amino acids. The CDR3 region is CASRWTGGYEQYF. In DNA, the CDR3 is TGTGCCAGCAGGTGGACAGGGGGCTACGAGCAGTACTTC.

The V and J genes are TRBV19 and TRBJ2-5; 8 positions match TRBD2. V lost 3 bases to trimming and J lost 4 bases; unmatched junction nucleotides: 4. The CDR3 length is 14 residues. The germline V gene has CDR1 LNHDA and CDR2 SQIVND (reference sequence). The CDR3 protein is CASSINAGGETQYF. The CDR3 DNA reads as TGTGCCAGTAGTATTAATGCGGGAGGAGAGACCCAGTACTTC.

The sample holds one count of this clone. The chain recombines TRBV19 with TRBJ2-2; TRBD2 matches 7 bases. The CDR3 contains 12 residues. Germline V gene data show CDR1 as LNHDA and CDR2 as SQIVND (reference sequence). V lost 3 bases and J lost 9; bases outside the gene matches: 1. The CDR3 DNA follows: TGTGCCAGTAGTATCGGGGGGAGGGAGCTGTTTTTT. Translation: CASSIGGRELFF.

The gene calls are TRBV7-3 and TRBJ2-7; 11 nucleotides line up with TRBD2. The germline gives CDR1 SGHTA, CDR2 FQGTGA. The CDR3 is made up of 15 amino acids. J was trimmed by 0 bases and V by 5 bases; bases with no gene match: 3. DNA for the CDR3: TGTGCCAGCAGCCTTACTAGCGGGAGCTCCTACGAGCAGTACTTC. Translating it yields CASSLTSGSSYEQYF.